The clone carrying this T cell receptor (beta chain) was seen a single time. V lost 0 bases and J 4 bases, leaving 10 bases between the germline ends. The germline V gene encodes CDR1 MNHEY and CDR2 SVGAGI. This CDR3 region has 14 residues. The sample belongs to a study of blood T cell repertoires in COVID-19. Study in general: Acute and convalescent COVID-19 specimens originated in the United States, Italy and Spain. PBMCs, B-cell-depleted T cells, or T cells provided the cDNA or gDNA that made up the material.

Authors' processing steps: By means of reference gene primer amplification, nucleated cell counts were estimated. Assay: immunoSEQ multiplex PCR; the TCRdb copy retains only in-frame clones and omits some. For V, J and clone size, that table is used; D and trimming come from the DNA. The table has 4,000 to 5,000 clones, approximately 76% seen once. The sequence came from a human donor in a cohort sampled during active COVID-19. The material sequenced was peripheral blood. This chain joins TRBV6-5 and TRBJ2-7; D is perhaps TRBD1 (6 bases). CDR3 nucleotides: TGTGCCAGCAGTTACTCGAGAAGGGGGTACGAGCAGTACTTC. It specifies CASSYSRRGYEQYF.